The clone carrying this T cell receptor (beta chain) occurred a few times. The antigen is unknown. This specimen belongs to a study of T cells after yellow fever vaccination. Overall study context: SMART-Seq v4 Ultra Low Input prepared the low-cell-number fractions. General study points: The study re-detected most primary-vaccination clones after the booster (about 96% CD4, roughly 91% CD8). Contaminating bulk clonotypes could be abundant in FACS-sorted repertoires.

TCRdb passed the 5' RACE reads through MiXCR, listing each CDR3 protein once. This sample has just under 600,000 distinct CDR3 sequences, with about 13% found just once. The CDR3 covers 15 residues. Germline CDR1 and CDR2: MNHNS and SASEGT. V shed 2 bases and J 0 bases; nucleotides not matched to a gene: 2. The sample consisted of PBMCs, taken on the day of the yellow fever booster vaccination. This chain uses TRBV6-1 with TRBJ1-1; 8 bases align to TRBD1. This receptor was obtained from a man aged 25 to 40 who received the YFV17D yellow fever vaccine. The CDR3 region is CASSEQGAMNTEAFF. The CDR3 region has the DNA TGTGCCAGCAGTGAACAGGGGGCGATGAACACTGAAGCTTTCTTT.